This T cell receptor beta chain is drawn from a study of regulatory T cells in long-lasting Graves disease. In building TCR beta libraries, iRepertoire HTBI primers were used together with Arm-PCR of CDR3 regions. TCRdb reprocessed the multiplex PCR reads via MiXCR and lists one record per CDR3 protein. The sample shows 450,000 to 600,000 distinct CDR3 sequences, 13% of them seen only once. This clonotype was counted at least ten times. Time point: newly diagnosed GD, antithyroid drugs for less than 3 months. PBMC-extracted RNA yielded the TCR library. This sample also belongs to another study, concerning T cells in Graves' hyperthyroidism and ophthalmopathy.

The receptor was derived from a young man with Graves disease. The source material was peripheral blood mononuclear cells (PBMCs), sampled at new diagnosis, from a patient treated with antithyroid drugs.

The CDR3: CSARSTRGVYEQYF. The CDR3 nucleotides read TGCAGTGCTAGATCGACACGGGGGGTCTACGAGCAGTACTTC. The chain is built from TRBV20-1 and TRBJ2-7; TRBD2 aligns across 7 bases. V shed 2 bases and J 3 bases; nucleotides not matched to a gene: 7. Germline V gene lookup returns CDR1 DFQATT and CDR2 SNEGSKA (reference sequence). The CDR3 is made up of 14 amino acids.